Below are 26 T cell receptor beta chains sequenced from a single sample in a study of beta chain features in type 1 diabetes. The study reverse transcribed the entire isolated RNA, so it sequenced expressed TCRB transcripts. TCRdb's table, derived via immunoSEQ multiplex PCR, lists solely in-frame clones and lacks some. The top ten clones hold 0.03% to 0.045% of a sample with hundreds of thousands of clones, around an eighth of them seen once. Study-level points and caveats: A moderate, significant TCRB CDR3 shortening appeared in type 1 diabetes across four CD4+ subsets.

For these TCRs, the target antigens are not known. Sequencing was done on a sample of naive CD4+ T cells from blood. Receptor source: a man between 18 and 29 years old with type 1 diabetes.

The CDR3 protein is CASSYTGTQETQYF. For the CDR3, the DNA is TGTGCCAGCAGTTACACCGGGACACAAGAGACCCAGTACTTC. The chain links TRBV6-6 to TRBJ2-5; perhaps TRBD1 as D (6 bases). CDR3 length: 14 residues. V gave up 2 bases and J gave up 2 bases, with 9 bases separating them. The germline CDR1 and CDR2 sequences are MNHNY and SVGAGI (reference sequence).

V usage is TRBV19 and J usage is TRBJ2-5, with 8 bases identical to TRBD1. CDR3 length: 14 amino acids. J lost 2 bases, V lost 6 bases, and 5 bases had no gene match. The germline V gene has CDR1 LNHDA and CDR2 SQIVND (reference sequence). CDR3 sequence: CASSRGHPQETQYF. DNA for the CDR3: TGTGCCAGTAGCAGGGGGCATCCTCAAGAGACCCAGTACTTC.

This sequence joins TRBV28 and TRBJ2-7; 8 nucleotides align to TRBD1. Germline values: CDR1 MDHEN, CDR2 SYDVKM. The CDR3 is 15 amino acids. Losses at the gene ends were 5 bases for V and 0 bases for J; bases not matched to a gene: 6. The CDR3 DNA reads TGTGCCAGCAGTCCGGACAGGGCGCTCTCCTACGAGCAGTACTTC. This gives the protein CASSPDRALSYEQYF.

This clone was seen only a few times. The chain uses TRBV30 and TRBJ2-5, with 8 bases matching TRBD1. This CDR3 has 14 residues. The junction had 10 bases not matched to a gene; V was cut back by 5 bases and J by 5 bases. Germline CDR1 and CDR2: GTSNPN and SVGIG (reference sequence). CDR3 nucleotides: TGTGCCTGGGACATGAGACAGGGGAGGGAGACCCAGTACTTC. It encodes CAWDMRQGRETQYF.

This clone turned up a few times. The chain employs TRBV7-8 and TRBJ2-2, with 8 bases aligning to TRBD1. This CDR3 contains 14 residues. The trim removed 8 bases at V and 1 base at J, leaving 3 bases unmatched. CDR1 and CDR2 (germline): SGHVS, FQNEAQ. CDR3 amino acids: CASPGGRNTGELFF. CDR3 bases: TGTGCCAGCCCAGGGGGCCGGAACACCGGGGAGCTGTTTTTT. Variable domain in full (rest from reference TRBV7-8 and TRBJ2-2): GAGVSQSPRYKVAKRGQDVALRCDPISGHVSLFWYQQALGQGPEFLTYFQNEAQLDKSGLPSDRFFAERPEGSVSTLKIQRTQQEDSAVYLCASPGGRNTGELFFGEGSRLTVL.

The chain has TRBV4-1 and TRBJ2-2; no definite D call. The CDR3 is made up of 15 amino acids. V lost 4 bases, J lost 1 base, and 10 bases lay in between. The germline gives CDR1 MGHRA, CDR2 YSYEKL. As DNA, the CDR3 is TGCGCCAGCAGCCGTCTGTCGGGGAACACCGGGGAGCTGTTTTTT. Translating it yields CASSRLSGNTGELFF.

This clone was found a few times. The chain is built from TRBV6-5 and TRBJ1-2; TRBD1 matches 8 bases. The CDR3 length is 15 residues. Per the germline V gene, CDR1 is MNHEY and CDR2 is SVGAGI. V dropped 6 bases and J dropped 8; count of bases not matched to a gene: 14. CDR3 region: CASRETGTGGRGYTF. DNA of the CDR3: TGTGCCAGCAGGGAAACCGGGACAGGTGGTCGGGGCTACACCTTC.

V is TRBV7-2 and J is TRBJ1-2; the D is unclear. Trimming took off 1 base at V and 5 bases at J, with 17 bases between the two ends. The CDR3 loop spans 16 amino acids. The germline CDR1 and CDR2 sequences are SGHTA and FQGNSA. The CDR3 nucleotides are TGTGCCAGCAGCTTAGAAGTCGCGGATTACTCTTATGGCTACACCTTC. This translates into CASSLEVADYSYGYTF.

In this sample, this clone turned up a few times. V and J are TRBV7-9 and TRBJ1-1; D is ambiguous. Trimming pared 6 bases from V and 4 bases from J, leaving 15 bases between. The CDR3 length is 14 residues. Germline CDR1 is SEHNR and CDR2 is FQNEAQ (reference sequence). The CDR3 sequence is CASRALVGSTEAFF. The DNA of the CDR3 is TGTGCCAGCAGGGCCCTGGTTGGGAGCACTGAAGCTTTCTTT. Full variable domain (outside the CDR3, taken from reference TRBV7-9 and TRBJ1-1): DTGVSQNPRHKITKRGQNVTFRCDPISEHNRLYWYRQTLGQGPEFLTYFQNEAQLEKSRLLSDRFSAERPKGSFSTLEIQRTEQGDSAMYLCASRALVGSTEAFFGQGTRLTVV.

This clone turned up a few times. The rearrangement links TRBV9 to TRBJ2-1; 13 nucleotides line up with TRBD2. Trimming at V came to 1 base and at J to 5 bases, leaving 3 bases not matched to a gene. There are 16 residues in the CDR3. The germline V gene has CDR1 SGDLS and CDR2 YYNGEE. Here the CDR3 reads CASSVRGLAGNNEQFF. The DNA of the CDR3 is TGTGCCAGCAGCGTAAGGGGACTAGCGGGGAACAATGAGCAGTTCTTC. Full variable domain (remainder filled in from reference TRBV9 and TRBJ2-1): DSGVTQTPKHLITATGQRVTLRCSPRSGDLSVYWYQQSLDQGLQFLIQYYNGEERAKGNILERFSAQQFPDLHSELNLSSLELGDSALYFCASSVRGLAGNNEQFFGPGTRLTVL.

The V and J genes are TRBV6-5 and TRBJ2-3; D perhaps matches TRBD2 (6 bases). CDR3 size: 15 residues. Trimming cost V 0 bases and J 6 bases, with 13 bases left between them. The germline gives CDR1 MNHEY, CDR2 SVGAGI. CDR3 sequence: CASSYSGGGTDTQYF. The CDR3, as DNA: TGTGCCAGCAGTTACTCAGGTGGCGGGACTGATACGCAGTATTTT.

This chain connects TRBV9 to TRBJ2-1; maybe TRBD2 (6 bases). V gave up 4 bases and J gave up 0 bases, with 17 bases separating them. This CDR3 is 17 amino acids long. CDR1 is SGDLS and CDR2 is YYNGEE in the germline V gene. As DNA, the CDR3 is TGTGCCAGCAGCCCAGGGTCCACTAGCCCCTCCTACAATGAGCAGTTCTTC. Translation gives CASSPGSTSPSYNEQFF.

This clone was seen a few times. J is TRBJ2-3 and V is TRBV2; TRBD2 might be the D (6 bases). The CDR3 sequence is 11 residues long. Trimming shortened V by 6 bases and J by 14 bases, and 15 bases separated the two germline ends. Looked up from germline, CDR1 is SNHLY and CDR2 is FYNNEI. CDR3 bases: TGTGCCAGCAGCGCTTCGGGACTCCTGTATTTT. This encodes CASSASGLLYF.

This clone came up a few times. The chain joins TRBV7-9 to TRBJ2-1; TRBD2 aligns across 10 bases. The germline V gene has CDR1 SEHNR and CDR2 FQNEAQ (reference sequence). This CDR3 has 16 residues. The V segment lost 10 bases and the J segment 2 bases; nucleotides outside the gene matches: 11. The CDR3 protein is CATQLSGRRTYNEQFF. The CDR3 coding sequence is TGTGCCACTCAACTTAGCGGGAGGAGGACCTACAATGAGCAGTTCTTC.

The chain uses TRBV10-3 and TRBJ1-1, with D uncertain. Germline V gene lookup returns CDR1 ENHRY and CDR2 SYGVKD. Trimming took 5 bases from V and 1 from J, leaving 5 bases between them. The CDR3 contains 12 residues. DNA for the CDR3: TGTGCCATCAGTCAGAGGAACACTGAAGCTTTCTTT. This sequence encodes CAISQRNTEAFF.

The CDR3 nucleotides are TGTGCCAGCAGTTCACAGGGGGCAAGTCAGCCCCAGCATTTT. This translates into CASSSQGASQPQHF. The V gene is TRBV27, the J gene TRBJ1-5; the match to TRBD1 covers 9 bases. This CDR3 spans 14 amino acids. V was clipped by 4 bases and J by 6 bases; unmatched bases: 4. Germline CDR1 reads MNHEY; CDR2 reads SMNVEV (reference sequence).

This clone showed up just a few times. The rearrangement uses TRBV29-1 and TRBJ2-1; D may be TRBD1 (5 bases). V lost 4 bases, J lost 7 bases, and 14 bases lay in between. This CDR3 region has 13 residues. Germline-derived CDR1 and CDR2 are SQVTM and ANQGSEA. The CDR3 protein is CSVASNSGNEQFF. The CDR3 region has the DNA TGCAGCGTTGCCTCCAACTCAGGGAATGAGCAGTTCTTC.

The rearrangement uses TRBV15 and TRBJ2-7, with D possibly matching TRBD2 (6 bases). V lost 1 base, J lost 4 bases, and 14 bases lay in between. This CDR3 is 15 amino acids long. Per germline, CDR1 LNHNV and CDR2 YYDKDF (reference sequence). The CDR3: CATSRVPAGSYEQYF. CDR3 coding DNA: TGTGCCACCAGCAGAGTACCGGCGGGGTCTTACGAGCAGTACTTC.

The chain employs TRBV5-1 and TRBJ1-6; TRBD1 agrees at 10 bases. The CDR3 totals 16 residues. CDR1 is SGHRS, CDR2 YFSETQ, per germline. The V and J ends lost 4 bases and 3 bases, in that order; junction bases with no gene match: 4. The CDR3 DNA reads TGCGCCAGCAGCCGGAGGACAGGGGGCTATAATTCACCCCTCCACTTT. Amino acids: CASSRRTGGYNSPLHF.

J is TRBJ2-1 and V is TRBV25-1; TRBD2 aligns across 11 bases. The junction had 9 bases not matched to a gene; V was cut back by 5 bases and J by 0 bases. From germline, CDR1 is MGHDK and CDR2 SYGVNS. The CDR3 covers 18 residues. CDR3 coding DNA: TGTGCCAGCAGTCAAGGGACTAGCGGATGGAGCTCCTACAATGAGCAGTTCTTC. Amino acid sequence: CASSQGTSGWSSYNEQFF. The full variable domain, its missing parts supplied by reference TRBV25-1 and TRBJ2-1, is EADIYQTPRYLVIGTGKKITLECSQTMGHDKMYWYQQDPGMELHLIHYSYGVNSTEKGDLSSESTVSRIRTEHFPLTLESARPSHTSQYLCASSQGTSGWSSYNEQFFGPGTRLTVL.

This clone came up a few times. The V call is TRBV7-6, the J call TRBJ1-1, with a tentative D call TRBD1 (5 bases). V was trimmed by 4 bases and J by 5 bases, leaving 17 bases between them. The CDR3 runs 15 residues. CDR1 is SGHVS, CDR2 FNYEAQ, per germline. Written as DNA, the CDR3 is TGTGCCAGCAGCTCCCCCCAGGGTTCGCGGACTGAAGCTTTCTTT. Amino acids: CASSSPQGSRTEAFF. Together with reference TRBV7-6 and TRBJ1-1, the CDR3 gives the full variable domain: GAGVSQSPRYKVTKRGQDVALRCDPISGHVSLYWYRQALGQGPEFLTYFNYEAQQDKSGLPNDRFSAERPEGSISTLTIQRTEQRDSAMYRCASSSPQGSRTEAFFGQGTRLTVV.

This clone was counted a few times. The CDR3 sequence: CASSEFPGMGSLTEAFF. DNA for the CDR3: TGTGCCAGCAGTGAATTCCCAGGGATGGGGTCCCTCACTGAAGCTTTCTTT. J is TRBJ1-1 and V is TRBV25-1; weak D call: TRBD1 (5 bases). The CDR3 totals 17 residues. Germline loops: CDR1 MGHDK, CDR2 SYGVNS. Trimming shortened V by 1 base and J by 4 bases, and 19 bases separated the two germline ends.

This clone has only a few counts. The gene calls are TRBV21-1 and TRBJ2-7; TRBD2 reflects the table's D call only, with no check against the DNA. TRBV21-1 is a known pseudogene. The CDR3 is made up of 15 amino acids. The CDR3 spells CASLTLAGGSYEQYF. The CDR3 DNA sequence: TGTGCCAGCTTAACCCTAGCGGGAGGCTCCTACGAGCAGTACTTC.

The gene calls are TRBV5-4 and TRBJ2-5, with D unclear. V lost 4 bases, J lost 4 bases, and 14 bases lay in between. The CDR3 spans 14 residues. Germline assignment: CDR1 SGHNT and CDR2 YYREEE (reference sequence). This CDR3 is CASSIAGFRETQYF. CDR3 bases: TGTGCCAGCAGCATAGCAGGATTCCGAGAGACCCAGTACTTC.

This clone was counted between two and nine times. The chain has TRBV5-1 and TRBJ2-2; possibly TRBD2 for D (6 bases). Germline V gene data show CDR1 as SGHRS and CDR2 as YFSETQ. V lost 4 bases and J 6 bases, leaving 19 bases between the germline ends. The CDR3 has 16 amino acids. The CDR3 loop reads CASSRGESGGPGELFF. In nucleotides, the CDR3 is TGCGCCAGCAGCCGCGGGGAAAGCGGCGGACCCGGGGAGCTGTTTTTT.

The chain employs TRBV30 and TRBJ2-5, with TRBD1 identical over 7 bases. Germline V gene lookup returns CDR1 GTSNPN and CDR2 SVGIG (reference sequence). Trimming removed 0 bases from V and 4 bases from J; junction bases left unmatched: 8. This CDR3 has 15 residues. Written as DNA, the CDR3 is TGTGCCTGGAGTGTAAATGCGAACAGGGGAGAGACCCAGTACTTC. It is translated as CAWSVNANRGETQYF.